This T cell receptor (beta chain) derives from a study of blood T cell repertoires in COVID-19. Study at large: Acute and convalescent COVID-19 samples came from the United States, Italy and Spain. PBMCs, B-cell-depleted T cells, or T cells provided the cDNA or gDNA that made up the material.

Per the authors' pipeline: The assay estimated nucleated cells by amplifying reference gene primers. The table came from immunoSEQ multiplex PCR; TCRdb's copy has only in-frame clones and leaves some out. From that table come the V and J calls and clone size; the DNA was used to work out D and trimming. The sample includes 200,000 to 300,000 clones, just under 85% seen only once; the top ten take over 5.5%. The V end lost 3 bases, the J end lost 15 bases, and 15 bases lay between the germline ends. The germline V gene encodes CDR1 MGHRA and CDR2 YSYEKL. CDR3 length: 12 amino acids. The rearrangement links TRBV4-1 to TRBJ2-1; no reliable D call. The receptor comes from a woman in her fifties or sixties with active or convalescent COVID-19. Sample: peripheral blood. DNA for the CDR3: TGCGCCAGCAGCCAGCCTCCCCCCGACATGTTCTTC. Its translation: CASSQPPPDMFF.